The 2 T cell receptor beta chains below were found in one sample sequenced in a study of T cell repertoires in cytomegalovirus infection. In TCRdb, the reads were re-called with MiXCR into one record per CDR3 protein. The data contain hundreds of thousands of distinct CDR3 sequences, roughly 30% of them singletons. Specimen: PBMCs. The receptors shown here come from a human donor in good health (CMV status not recorded). Some clones in this sample may be carry-over from other donors' samples.

This clonotype appeared once. A much more abundant neighbour one base away suggests this may be a read error. Because the CDR3 is missing its conserved closing phenylalanine or tryptophan, this is likely a read error. The rearrangement links TRBV7-9 to TRBJ2-2; the D is unclear. This CDR3 has 12 residues. Looked up from germline, CDR1 is SEHNR and CDR2 is FQNEAQ (reference sequence). V dropped 6 bases and J dropped 6 bases, with 8 bases sitting between them. CDR3 protein: CASRRAAGELFC. CDR3 DNA: TGTGCCAGCAGAAGGGCAGCCGGGGAGCTGTTTTGT.

This clonotype was observed many times. The chain has TRBV6-5 and TRBJ2-5, with 14 bases fitting TRBD2. This CDR3 region has 16 residues. With 4 bases clipped from V and 4 bases from J, the junction kept 5 bases outside the gene matches. Germline CDR1 and CDR2: MNHEY and SVGAGI. In DNA form, the CDR3 reads TGTGCCAGCAGTTCTGGGACTAGCGGGGGCACAGAGACCCAGTACTTC. Protein sequence: CASSSGTSGGTETQYF.